A selection of T cell receptor beta chains follows, all from one sample in a study of shared T cell receptors in the human thymus. Libraries were prepared by immunoSEQ multiplex PCR; TCRdb keeps only in-frame clonotypes and omits some of them. Of fewer than 700,000 clones listed, 88% were seen once; the top ten hold roughly 0.0097%. These data also featured in a second study, about human thymus T cells.

Specimen: thymocytes. The receptors were sampled from a boy in the first two years of life with a congenital heart defect. The CDR3 runs from the conserved cysteine through the conserved F or W. Each record gives: clone size, D gene, V gene, J gene, CDR3 DNA, CDR3 protein. D genes are given only for firm matches. Expanded clones get a size class; other rows say once, few or many, or leave the size out.

-	-	TRBV6-5	TRBJ2-1	TGTGCCAGCAGTTCTGGGTTTAGCGCCTACAATGAGCAGTTCTTC	CASSSGFSAYNEQFF
-	TRBD1	TRBV28	TRBJ1-4	TGTGCCAGCAGTTTGCGGGGACAGGGAGGTGAAAAACTGTTTTTT	CASSLRGQGGEKLFF
-	TRBD2	TRBV27	TRBJ2-3	TGTGCCAGCAGTTTTAGCGGGAGGTTAGATACGCAGTATTTT	CASSFSGRLDTQYF
-	TRBD1	TRBV6-1	TRBJ1-1	TGTGCCAGCAGTAGGACAGGGGCCACTGAAGCTTTCTTT	CASSRTGATEAFF
-	-	TRBV11-2	TRBJ2-3	TGTGCCAGCAGCTCGTTTACAGATACGCAGTATTTT	CASSSFTDTQYF
-	-	TRBV20-1	TRBJ2-1	TGCAGTGCCAAACATCACAATGAGCAGTTCTTC	CSAKHHNEQFF
once	TRBD1	TRBV2	TRBJ1-5	TGTGCCAGCGTACCGACAGGGGGCAATCAGCCCCAGCATTTT	CASVPTGGNQPQHF
few	-	TRBV11-3	TRBJ2-7	TGTGCCAGCAGCTCTTCCTACGAGCAGTACTTC	CASSSSYEQYF
-	-	TRBV4-1	TRBJ2-3	TGCGCCAGCAGCCAAGAATTAGTCGGGGTAACGCAGTATTTT	CASSQELVGVTQYF
-	-	TRBV10-3	TRBJ2-7	TGTGCCACCGGAGGGACAGCCGATACCTACGAGCAGTACTTC	CATGGTADTYEQYF
-	TRBD2	TRBV7-2	TRBJ2-7	TGTGCCAGCAGCGGTCAGACTAGCGGCTTCTACGAGCAGTACTTC	CASSGQTSGFYEQYF
-	TRBD2	TRBV30	TRBJ2-1	TGTGCCTGGTCCGGGACTAGCGGTCTAGATGAGCAGTTCTTC	CAWSGTSGLDEQFF
-	TRBD2	TRBV5-5	TRBJ2-7	TGTGCCAGCAGCGGGAGGGTCCGGGTCGAGCAGTACTTC	CASSGRVRVEQYF
-	TRBD2	TRBV15	TRBJ2-2	TGTGCCACCAGCAGGCTCCTTAGCGGGAGGTACACCGGGGAGCTGTTTTTT	CATSRLLSGRYTGELFF
-	-	TRBV5-1	TRBJ1-5	TGCGCCAGCAGCTTGGAGGGGTTGTCCCAGCCCCAGCATTTT	CASSLEGLSQPQHF
-	-	TRBV6-1	TRBJ2-4	TGTGCCAGCAGCCCCGCGGACAAAGAGAACATTCAGTACTTC	CASSPADKENIQYF
-	-	TRBV29-1	TRBJ2-5	TGCAGCGCCGTGGGCAGGACCCAGTACTTC	CSAVGRTQYF
once	-	TRBV6-5	TRBJ1-2	TGTGCCAGCAGTTACAGTGGCAGATCAACCTATGGCTACACCTTC	CASSYSGRSTYGYTF
-	-	TRBV9	TRBJ1-2	TGTGCCAGCAGCGTAGGGTTCCAGTTTTATGGCTACACCTTC	CASSVGFQFYGYTF
-	-	TRBV14	TRBJ1-4	TGTGCCAGCGGCCGAGGGATGTCAACTAATGAAAAACTGTTTTTT	CASGRGMSTNEKLFF
once	-	TRBV6-5	TRBJ1-5	TGTGCCAGCAGTTCCGGGGGAGGGGCGAGCAATCAGCCCCAGCATTTT	CASSSGGGASNQPQHF
-	-	TRBV19	TRBJ1-5	TGTGCCAGTGCTTGGGGGGGCCGCCGACAGCCCCAGCATTTT	CASAWGGRRQPQHF
once	TRBD1	TRBV5-8	TRBJ1-5	TGTGCCAGCAGCATGGACAGGGCTAATCAGCCCCAGCATTTT	CASSMDRANQPQHF
-	TRBD2	TRBV20-1	TRBJ2-7	TGCAGTGCTCTAGCGGCCTACGAGCAGTACTTC	CSALAAYEQYF
-	-	TRBV11-2	TRBJ2-5	TGTGCCAGCAGCTTGGATTTGGGTCGCGGAGAGACCCAGTACTTC	CASSLDLGRGETQYF
-	-	TRBV5-6	TRBJ2-7	TGTGCCAGCAGCTTGCGCCCCGGGGAGGATTACGAGCAGTACTTC	CASSLRPGEDYEQYF
-	TRBD1	TRBV7-3	TRBJ2-5	TGTGCCAGCAGCTCCCGACAGGGGGCAGGGGAGACCCAGTACTTC	CASSSRQGAGETQYF
once	-	TRBV9	TRBJ1-1	TGTGCCAGCAGCGTAGACCGTAAGAGTGAAGCTTTCTTT	CASSVDRKSEAFF
-	TRBD1	TRBV5-8	TRBJ1-4	TGTGCCAGCAGCTTGGCCAGACAGGGGGCAAAGAGTAATGAAAAACTGTTTTTT	CASSLARQGAKSNEKLFF
-	-	TRBV7-2	TRBJ2-7	TGTGCCAGCAGCTTCCTGGCGGGCCACTCCTACGAGCAGTACTTC	CASSFLAGHSYEQYF
-	TRBD1	TRBV4-1	TRBJ1-4	TGCGCCAGCAGACCCGGACAGGGGGCAACTAATGAAAAACTGTTTTTT	CASRPGQGATNEKLFF
-	-	TRBV2	TRBJ2-2	TGTGCCAGCAGGAAGGGGGAAACCGGGGAGCTGTTTTTT	CASRKGETGELFF
-	-	TRBV11-2	TRBJ1-3	TGTGCCAGCAGCCATAAGGTCGCAGGCTCTGGAAACACCATATATTTT	CASSHKVAGSGNTIYF
-	TRBD2	TRBV14	TRBJ2-7	TGTGCCAGCAGCCCGCGGGGGGGGCGGGGCCCCTACGAGCAGTACTTC	CASSPRGGRGPYEQYF
-	-	TRBV27	TRBJ1-1	TGTGCCAGCAGTCATGGGGGGGGGAGAAAGAACACTGAAGCTTTCTTT	CASSHGGGRKNTEAFF